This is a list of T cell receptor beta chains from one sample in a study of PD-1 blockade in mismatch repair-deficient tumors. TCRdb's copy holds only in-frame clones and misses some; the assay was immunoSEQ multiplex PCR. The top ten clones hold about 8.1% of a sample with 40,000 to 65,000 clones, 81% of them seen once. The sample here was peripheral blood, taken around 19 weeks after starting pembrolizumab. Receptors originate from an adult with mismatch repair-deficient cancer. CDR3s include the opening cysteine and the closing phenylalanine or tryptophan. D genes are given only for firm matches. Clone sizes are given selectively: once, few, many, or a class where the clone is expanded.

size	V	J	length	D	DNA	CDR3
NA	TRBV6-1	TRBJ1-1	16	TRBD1	TGTGCCAGCAGTGAGGCGCCCGGGACAGGGGCAACTGAAGCTTTCTTT	CASSEAPGTGATEAFF
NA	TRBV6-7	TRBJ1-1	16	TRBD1	TGTGCCAGCAGTTACCCGGGACAGCCTCTGAACACTGAAGCTTTCTTT	CASSYPGQPLNTEAFF
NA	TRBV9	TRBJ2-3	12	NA	TGTGCCAGCAGCGAGGGGGAGGGGACGCAGTATTTT	CASSEGEGTQYF
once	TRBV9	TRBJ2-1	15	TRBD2	TGTGCCAGCAGCGTAGTAGACGGCGGGAGCTATGAGCAGTTCTTC	CASSVVDGGSYEQFF
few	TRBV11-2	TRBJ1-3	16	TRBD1	TGTGCCAGCAGCACACCACAGGGGGCCTTGGGAAACACCATATATTTT	CASSTPQGALGNTIYF
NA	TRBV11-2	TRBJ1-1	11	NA	TGTGCCAGCAGCTTAGTCCCTGAAGCTTTCTTT	CASSLVPEAFF
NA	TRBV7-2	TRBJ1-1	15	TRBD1	TGTGCCAGCAGCTTATGGACAGGAGGGAGCACTGAAGCTTTCTTT	CASSLWTGGSTEAFF
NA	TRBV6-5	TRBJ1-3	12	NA	TGTGCCAGCAGTGACTCTGGAAACACCATATATTTT	CASSDSGNTIYF
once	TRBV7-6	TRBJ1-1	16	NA	TGTGCCAGCAGCTCCCAGGGGCACGGATTGAACACTGAAGCTTTCTTT	CASSSQGHGLNTEAFF
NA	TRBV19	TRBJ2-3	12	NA	TGTGCCAGTAGTAAATATACAGATACGCAGTATTTT	CASSKYTDTQYF
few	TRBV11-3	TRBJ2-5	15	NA	TGTGCCAGCAGCTTAGGCGGCGGTAGAAAAGAGACCCAGTACTTC	CASSLGGGRKETQYF
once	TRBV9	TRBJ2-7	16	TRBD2	TGTGCCAGCAGCGTAGCTATGGTAGCGGGAGAGGACGAGCAGTACTTC	CASSVAMVAGEDEQYF
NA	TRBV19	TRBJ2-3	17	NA	TGTGCCAGTAGTATGCGCCCGGGACTCTTATACACAGATACGCAGTATTTT	CASSMRPGLLYTDTQYF
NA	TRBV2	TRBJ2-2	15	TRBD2	TGTGCCAGCAGTGTACTAGCGGGAGACACCGGGGAGCTGTTTTTT	CASSVLAGDTGELFF
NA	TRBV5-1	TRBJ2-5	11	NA	TGCGCCAGCAGCTTGCGAGAGACCCAGTACTTC	CASSLRETQYF
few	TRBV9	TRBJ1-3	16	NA	TGTGCCAGCAGCGTAGCTACTTGGGGCTCTGGAAACACCATATATTTT	CASSVATWGSGNTIYF
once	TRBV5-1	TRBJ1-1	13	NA	TGCGCCAGCAGCTTCGGGAAGAACACTGAAGCTTTCTTT	CASSFGKNTEAFF
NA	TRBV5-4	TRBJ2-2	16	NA	TGTGCCAGCAGCTTAAAAGGGGCTGCGAACACCGGGGAGCTGTTTTTT	CASSLKGAANTGELFF
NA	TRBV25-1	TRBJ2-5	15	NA	TGTGCCAGCAGTGAGACCCCGGGGAATGGAGAGACCCAGTACTTC	CASSETPGNGETQYF
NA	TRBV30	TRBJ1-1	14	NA	TGTGCCTGGAGTCGTACTAGAGTGAACACTGAAGCTTTCTTT	CAWSRTRVNTEAFF
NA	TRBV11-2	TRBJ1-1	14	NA	TGTGCCAGCACCTCAAGAGAGGGGCGCAGGGAAGCTTTCTTT	CASTSREGRREAFF
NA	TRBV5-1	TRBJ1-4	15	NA	TGCGCCAGCAGCTTGGACGGCGGCGTAAGGGAAAAACTGTTTTTT	CASSLDGGVREKLFF
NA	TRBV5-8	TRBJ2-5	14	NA	TGTGCCAGCAGCACCCTTGGGGATCAAGAGACCCAGTACTTC	CASSTLGDQETQYF
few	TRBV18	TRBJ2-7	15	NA	TGTGCCAGCTCACCACAGGGTGGCAGGGCCTACGAGCAGTACTTC	CASSPQGGRAYEQYF
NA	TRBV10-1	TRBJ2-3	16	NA	TGCGCCAGCAGTGAGTCGAGGAGGGCAAACACAGATACGCAGTATTTT	CASSESRRANTDTQYF
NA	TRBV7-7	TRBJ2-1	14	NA	TGTGCTAGCAGCTTAGGTGGGAGTAGGAATGAGCAGTTCTTC	CASSLGGSRNEQFF
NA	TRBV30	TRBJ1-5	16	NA	TGTGCCTGGAGTGTACTGGGCAGGGGTGGCAATCAGCCCCAGCATTTT	CAWSVLGRGGNQPQHF
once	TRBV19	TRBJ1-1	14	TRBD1	TGTGCCAGTAGTATCCGACAGGGGAACACTGAAGCTTTCTTT	CASSIRQGNTEAFF